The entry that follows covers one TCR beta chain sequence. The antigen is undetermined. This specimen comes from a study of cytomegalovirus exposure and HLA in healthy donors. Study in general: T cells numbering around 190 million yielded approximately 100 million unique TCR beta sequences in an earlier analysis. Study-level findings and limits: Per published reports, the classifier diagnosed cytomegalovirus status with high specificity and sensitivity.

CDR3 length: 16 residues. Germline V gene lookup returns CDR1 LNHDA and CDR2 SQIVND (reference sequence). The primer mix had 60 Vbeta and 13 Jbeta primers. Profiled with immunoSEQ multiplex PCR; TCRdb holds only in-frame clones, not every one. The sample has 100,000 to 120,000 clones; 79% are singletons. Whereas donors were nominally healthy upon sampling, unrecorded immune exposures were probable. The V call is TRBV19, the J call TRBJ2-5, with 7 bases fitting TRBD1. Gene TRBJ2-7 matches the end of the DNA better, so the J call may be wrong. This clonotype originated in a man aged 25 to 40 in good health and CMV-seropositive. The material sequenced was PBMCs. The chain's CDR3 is CASSPPSGQQPYEQYF. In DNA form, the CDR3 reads TGTGCCAGTAGTCCACCATCGGGACAGCAACCCTACGAGCAGTACTTC.